This entry lists 2 T cell receptor beta chains sequenced from one sample in a study of cytomegalovirus exposure and HLA in healthy donors. It was with 60 Vbeta and 13 Jbeta primers that the PCR ran. The data were produced by immunoSEQ multiplex PCR, yet TCRdb's version contains in-frame clones alone and is incomplete. The sample lists almost 200,000 clones, around 75% occurring once. Sequenced input: PBMCs. The receptors stem from a male donor in good health and CMV-seropositive.

The rearrangement links TRBV7-2 to TRBJ1-1, with D perhaps TRBD1 (5 bases). Per germline, CDR1 SGHTA and CDR2 FQGNSA. V dropped 1 base and J dropped 1 base, with 10 bases sitting between them. CDR3 size: 15 residues. As DNA, the CDR3 is TGTGCCAGCAGCTTAGAGTGGCAGGGGAACACTGAAGCTTTCTTT. Translation: CASSLEWQGNTEAFF. Variable domain in full (rest from reference TRBV7-2 and TRBJ1-1): GAGVSQSPSNKVTEKGKDVELRCDPISGHTALYWYRQSLGQGLEFLIYFQGNSAPDKSGLPSDRFSAERTGGSVSTLTIQRTQQEDSAVYLCASSLEWQGNTEAFFGQGTRLTVV.

This clone was counted once. V is TRBV6-5 and J is TRBJ1-1; tentatively, D is TRBD1 (6 bases). CDR3 length: 16 residues. CDR1 and CDR2 from the germline V gene are MNHEY and SVGAGI. With 2 bases removed from V and 5 bases from J, the gap between germline ends came to 18 bases. The CDR3 sequence is CASSYPAGGRWTEAFF. The CDR3 bases are TGTGCCAGCAGTTACCCCGCGGGGGGGCGGTGGACTGAAGCTTTCTTT.